Shown below are 13 T cell receptor beta chains from a single sample sequenced in a study of T cell clonality in common variable immunodeficiency. Some clones are missing from TCRdb's copy, which holds only in-frame ones; the method was immunoSEQ multiplex PCR. The data show approximately 40,000 clones, with none appearing a single time. Sequenced sample: peripheral blood mononuclear cells. The receptors shown here come from a person aged 18-69 years in good health.

This clone was observed at least ten times. The CDR3 end is not reached by the read, which stops 3 residues before it; the germline J gene fills it in. The chain links TRBV4-1 to TRBJ1-1; 7 bases fit TRBD1. With 4 bases clipped from V and 0 bases from J, the junction kept 11 bases outside the gene matches. The CDR3 loop spans 17 amino acids. Germline-derived CDR1 and CDR2 are MGHRA and YSYEKL. CDR3 sequence: CASSPHAGQPLNTEAFF. The part of the CDR3 DNA that was read is TGCGCCAGCAGCCCACATGCGGGACAGCCCTTGAACACTGAA.

This clone came up many times. The read is 3 residues too short to cover the CDR3 end, so that end is filled in from the germline J gene. The chain recombines TRBV11-3 with TRBJ1-2, with 9 positions matching TRBD1. Germline CDR1 reads SGHNT; CDR2 reads YENEEA. The CDR3 is 15 residues long. J gave up 7 bases and V 1 base, and 7 bases lay outside the gene matches. The CDR3 here is CASSLGGTGSPGYTF. The CDR3 DNA, read in part, is TGTGCCAGCAGCTTAGGCGGGACAGGGTCCCCTGGC.

This clone showed up many times. The DNA ends 3 residues before the CDR3 does, and the rest of the CDR3 is filled in from the germline J gene. V and J are TRBV24-1 and TRBJ2-3; D is possibly TRBD1 (5 bases). CDR1 and CDR2 from the germline V gene are KGHDR and SFDVKD. This CDR3 is built from 16 residues. Trimming left V 2 bases short and J 5 bases short, with 16 bases between. This chain's CDR3 is CATSDYRPGRIDTQYF. Incomplete CDR3 DNA: TGTGCCACCAGTGATTATCGACCAGGGCGGATAGATACG.

Many counts were recorded for this clone. From the germline J gene comes the end of the CDR3, since the read stops 3 residues before it. This chain joins TRBV5-1 and TRBJ2-5, with 7 nucleotides matching TRBD2. CDR3 length: 13 residues. Germline V lookup: CDR1 SGHRS, CDR2 YFSETQ. Unmatched junction bases numbered 5, after V lost 4 bases and J lost 5 bases. Incomplete CDR3 DNA: TGCGCCAGCAGCCCCGGGGGGAGGGAGACC. This gives the protein CASSPGGRET. The complete CDR3 reads CASSPGGRETQYF.

At least ten counts were recorded for this clone. The read ends 3 residues before the CDR3 terminus; that terminus is restored from the germline J gene. The rearrangement links TRBV7-2 to TRBJ1-1, with 9 bases that match TRBD1. CDR3 size: 15 residues. Germline CDR1 and CDR2: SGHTA and FQGNSA. Trimming removed 2 bases from V and 3 bases from J; junction bases left unmatched: 4. The CDR3 spells CASSLYGTGHTEAFF. CDR3 DNA, as far as it was read: TGTGCCAGCAGCTTATATGGGACAGGGCACACTGAA. Together with reference TRBV7-2 and TRBJ1-1, the CDR3 gives the full variable domain: GAGVSQSPSNKVTEKGKDVELRCDPISGHTALYWYRQSLGQGLEFLIYFQGNSAPDKSGLPSDRFSAERTGGSVSTLTIQRTQQEDSAVYLCASSLYGTGHTEAFFGQGTRLTVV.

In its sample, this clone was seen many times. The CDR3 is cut off 3 residues early in the read; its end comes from the germline J gene. The rearrangement links TRBV12-3 or TRBV12-4 to TRBJ1-5; 8 positions match TRBD1. V lost 6 bases to trimming and J lost 5 bases; unmatched junction nucleotides: 12. This CDR3 spans 16 amino acids. The covered CDR3 bases are TGTGCCAGCAGCCCTCCCTCCGACAGGGGATATCAGCCC. Translating it yields CASSPPSDRGYQP. The CDR3 in full is CASSPPSDRGYQPQHF.

This clone was counted at least ten times. Relative to the germline gene, one junction end is altered; a read error may explain this. The DNA ends 3 residues before the CDR3 does, and the rest of the CDR3 is filled in from the germline J gene. The gene calls are TRBV4-2 and TRBJ1-1, with D unclear. Per germline, CDR1 LGHNA and CDR2 YNFKEQ. The CDR3 runs to 12 residues. CDR3 DNA, as far as it was read: TGCGCCAGCAGCCAAGAAGGCGGTGAA. It is translated as CASSQEGGE. The CDR3 in its entirety is CASSQEGGEAFF.

This clone came up many times. Read sequence stops 3 residues before the CDR3 end, and the germline J gene provides the missing end. V and J are TRBV28 and TRBJ1-2; no reliable D call. This CDR3 is built from 13 residues. The germline gives CDR1 MDHEN, CDR2 SYDVKM. The V gene lost 4 bases and the J gene lost 2 bases, with 8 bases spanning the gap. CDR3 protein: CASSSAGNYGYTF. CDR3 bases read: TGTGCCAGCAGTTCGGCGGGGAACTATGGC.

This clone was picked up many times. Coverage ceases 3 residues before the CDR3 finishes, and the germline J gene fills in the end. The chain is built from TRBV7-8 and TRBJ2-1; a weak D match, TRBD2 (6 bases). The CDR3 spans 14 residues. Germline CDR1 SGHVS, CDR2 FQNEAQ. Trimming removed 1 base from V and 9 bases from J, with 13 bases in between. The CDR3 region is CASSLERLASEQFF. The DNA read from the CDR3 is TGTGCCAGCAGCTTAGAAAGGCTAGCGAGTGAG.

Ten or more counts support this clone. Read data end 3 residues before the CDR3 end; the end is taken from the germline J gene. Other DNA sequences in this sample translate to the same CDR3. The rearrangement uses TRBV7-3 and TRBJ2-2, with D perhaps matching TRBD2 (6 bases). Germline V gene lookup returns CDR1 SGHTA and CDR2 FQGTGA. This CDR3 comprises 17 residues. V was clipped by 1 base and J by 7 bases, with 19 bases between them. CDR3 DNA (partial): TGTGCCAGCAGCTTAATCCCCGGGACTCAGGGAGTCGGGGAG. Amino acid sequence: CASSLIPGTQGVGE. The CDR3 reads in full as CASSLIPGTQGVGELFF. Looking up the rest from reference TRBV7-3 and TRBJ2-2 gives the full variable domain: GAGVSQTPSNKVTEKGKYVELRCDPISGHTALYWYRQSLGQGPEFLIYFQGTGAADDSGLPNDRFFAVRPEGSVSTLKIQRTERGDSAVYLCASSLIPGTQGVGELFFGEGSRLTVL.

This clone was seen many times. The CDR3 end falls 3 residues outside the read, so it is completed with the germline J gene. V gene TRBV20-1 combines with J gene TRBJ2-1, with D possibly being TRBD1 (6 bases). Trimming removed 4 bases from V and 1 base from J, with 14 bases in between. This CDR3 is built from 15 residues. Germline CDR1 DFQATT, CDR2 SNEGSKA (reference sequence). The CDR3 bases that were read are TGCAGTGCTAACTATCGACAGGAATCCTACAATGAG. This translates into CSANYRQESYNE. The complete CDR3 sequence is CSANYRQESYNEQFF.

This clone has at least ten counts. The read comes to an end 3 residues before the CDR3 does, leaving the germline J gene to fill in the end. This chain links TRBV12-3 or TRBV12-4 with TRBJ1-1; no definite D call. The CDR3 loop spans 13 amino acids. Trimming left V 3 bases short and J 0 bases short, with 5 bases between. CDR3 amino acids: CASSLTMNTEAFF. Incomplete CDR3 DNA: TGTGCCAGCAGTTTGACAATGAACACTGAA.

The DNA read from the CDR3 is TGTGCCACTACAGTCGAGATTACCGGCGAG. Translated, it gives CATTVEITGE. The CDR3, in full, reads CATTVEITGEQYF. The chain employs TRBV19 and TRBJ2-7, with D unclear. The CDR3 is cut off 3 residues early in the read; its end comes from the germline J gene. Germline V gene data show CDR1 as LNHDA and CDR2 as SQIVND (reference sequence). V lost 10 bases and J 6 bases, leaving 19 bases between the germline ends. The CDR3 loop spans 13 amino acids. Full variable domain (rest looked up from reference TRBV19 and TRBJ2-7): DGGITQSPKYLFRKEGQNVTLSCEQNLNHDAMYWYRQDPGQGLRLIYYSQIVNDFQKGDIAEGYSVSREKKESFPLTVTSAQKNPTAFYLCATTVEITGEQYFGPGTRLTVT.